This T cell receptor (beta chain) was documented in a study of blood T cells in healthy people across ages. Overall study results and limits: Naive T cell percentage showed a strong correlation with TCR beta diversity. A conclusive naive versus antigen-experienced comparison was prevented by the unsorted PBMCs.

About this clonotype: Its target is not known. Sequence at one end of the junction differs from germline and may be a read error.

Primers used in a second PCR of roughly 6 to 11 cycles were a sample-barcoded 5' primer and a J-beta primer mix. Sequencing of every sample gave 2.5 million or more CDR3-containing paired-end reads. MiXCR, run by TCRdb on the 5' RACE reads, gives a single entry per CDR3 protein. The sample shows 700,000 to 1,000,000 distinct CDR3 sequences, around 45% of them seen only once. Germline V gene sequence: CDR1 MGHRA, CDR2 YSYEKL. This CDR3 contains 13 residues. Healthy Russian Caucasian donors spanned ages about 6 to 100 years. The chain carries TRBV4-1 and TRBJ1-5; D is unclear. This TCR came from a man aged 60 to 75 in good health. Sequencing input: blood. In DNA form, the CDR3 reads TGCGCCAGCAGCCAAGGTCGTGCTCAGCCCCGGCATTTT. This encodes CASSQGRAQPRHF.